This T cell receptor beta chain was found in a study of naive and memory T cell subsets. Study-wide points: Diversity fell and Gini index rose from naive through CM, EM, EMRA. Naive repertoires, especially CD8, held a few larger clonotypes, possibly memory cells re-expressing CD45RA.

V was shortened by 1 base and J by 5 bases, with 12 bases between the two germline ends. The CDR3 totals 15 residues. Germline CDR1 is MDHEN and CDR2 is SYDVKM. An equimolar mix of two oligonucleotides served as the beta constant-region primer for TRBC1 and TRBC2. Four rounds of PCR amplified the ligated cDNA using nested alpha and beta constant-region primers plus SP2. Via MiXCR, TCRdb re-called the UMI-ligation and nested PCR reads, giving one row per CDR3 protein. The data show approximately 150,000 distinct CDR3 sequences, approximately 18% seen once. Worth noting for this clonotype: Its antigen is not identified.

This rearrangement joins TRBV28 to TRBJ2-1, with D possibly TRBD2 on 6 matching bases. The sequenced material came from naive CD8+ T cells from blood. The receptor was derived from a human donor in good health. CDR3 protein: CASSLYPGGHNEQFF. DNA for the CDR3: TGTGCCAGCAGTTTATATCCAGGAGGGCACAATGAGCAGTTCTTC.